The source of this T cell receptor beta chain is a study of cytotoxic CD8 clonotypes in ibrutinib-treated CLL. Germline CDR1 SNHLY, CDR2 FYNNEI. V dropped 9 bases and J dropped 3 bases, with 11 bases sitting between them. The CDR3 covers 12 residues. General study points: Pretreatment clonality was elevated relative to age-matched healthy donors and paralleled circulating CD8+ T-cell counts.

The method was immunoSEQ multiplex PCR; TCRdb's version includes in-frame clones alone and lacks a portion of them. The sample carries hundreds of thousands of clones, around 70% recorded once. Of note for this clone: Its specificity is not known.

The gene calls are TRBV2 and TRBJ1-1; D is possibly TRBD1 (6 bases). The source of this sequence is a human donor with chronic lymphocytic leukemia. The sequencing here drew on PBMCs, taken after 24 months of ibrutinib treatment. For the CDR3, the DNA is TGTGCCAGTAGGGGGGCGGACACTGAAGCTTTCTTT. This translates into CASRGADTEAFF.